This T cell receptor beta chain originates from a study of graft-versus-host responses after intestinal transplantation. Whole-study context: Among the recipients, transplants were multivisceral, liver-intestinal, or isolated intestinal. For approximately three years after anti-thymocyte globulin induction, all recipients took tacrolimus and steroids.

With regard to this clone: Its target is unknown.

General study results and limits: Graft-donor T cell macrochimerism in patients accompanied high graft-versus-host to host-versus-graft clonal ratios in allografts. Detection of GvH clones occurred in recipient marrow, and some had their first appearance in ileum or blood.

The germline CDR1 and CDR2 sequences are SNHLY and FYNNEI. V lost 4 bases, J lost 2 bases, and 14 bases lay in between. The CDR3 is 16 amino acids. Assay used: immunoSEQ multiplex PCR; TCRdb lists only in-frame clones, some missing. The table records some 120,000 clones, just over 90% of them present only once. The clonotype originates from a human donor who received an intestinal transplant. This sequence joins TRBV2 and TRBJ1-4; a possible D gene is TRBD1 (6 bases). The sequenced sample was unstimulated CD4+ T cells sorted from spleen or lymph node cells, obtained before intestinal transplant. Here the CDR3 reads CASSAAGARTNEKLFF. Written as DNA, the CDR3 is TGTGCCAGCAGTGCGGCGGGGGCGAGGACTAATGAAAAACTGTTTTTT.